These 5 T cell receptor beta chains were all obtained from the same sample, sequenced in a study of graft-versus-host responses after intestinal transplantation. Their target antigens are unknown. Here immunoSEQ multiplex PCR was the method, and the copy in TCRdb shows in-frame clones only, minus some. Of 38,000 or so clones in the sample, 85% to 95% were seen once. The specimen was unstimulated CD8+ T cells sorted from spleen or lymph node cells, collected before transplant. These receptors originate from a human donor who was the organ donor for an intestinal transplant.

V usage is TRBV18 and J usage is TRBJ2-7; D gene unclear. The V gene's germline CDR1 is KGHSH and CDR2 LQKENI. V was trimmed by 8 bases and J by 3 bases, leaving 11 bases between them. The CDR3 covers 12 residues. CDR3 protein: CASTDKIYEQYF. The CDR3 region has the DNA TGTGCCAGCACTGACAAGATCTACGAGCAGTACTTC.

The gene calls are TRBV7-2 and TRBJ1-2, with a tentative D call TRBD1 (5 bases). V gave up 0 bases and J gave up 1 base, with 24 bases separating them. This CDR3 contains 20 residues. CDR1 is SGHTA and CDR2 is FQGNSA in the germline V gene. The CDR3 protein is CASSLAVRRAGREVNYGYTF. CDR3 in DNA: TGTGCCAGCAGCTTAGCGGTCCGAAGGGCAGGGAGGGAAGTTAACTATGGCTACACCTTC.

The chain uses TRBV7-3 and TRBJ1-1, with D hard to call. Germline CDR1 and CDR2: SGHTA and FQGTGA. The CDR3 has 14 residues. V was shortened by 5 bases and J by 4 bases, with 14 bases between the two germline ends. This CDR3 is CASSPGPRVTEAFF. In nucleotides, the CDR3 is TGTGCCAGCAGCCCTGGACCGCGGGTCACTGAAGCTTTCTTT.

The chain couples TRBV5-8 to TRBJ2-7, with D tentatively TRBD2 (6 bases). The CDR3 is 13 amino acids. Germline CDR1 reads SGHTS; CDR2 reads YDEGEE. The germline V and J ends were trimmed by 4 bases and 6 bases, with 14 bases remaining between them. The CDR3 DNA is TGTGCCAGCAGCGCGGGATCCCTGGGCGAGCAGTACTTC. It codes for CASSAGSLGEQYF.

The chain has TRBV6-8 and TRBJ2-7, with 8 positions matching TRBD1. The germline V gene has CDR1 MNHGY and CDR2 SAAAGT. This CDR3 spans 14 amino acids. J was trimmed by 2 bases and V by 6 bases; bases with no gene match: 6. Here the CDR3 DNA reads TGTGCCAGCAGGACAGGGGCGAACCCCTACGAGCAGTACTTC. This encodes CASRTGANPYEQYF.